The 27 T cell receptor beta chains presented below share a single source sample, sequenced in a study of patients and donors after allogeneic stem cell transplantation. TCRdb reprocessed the RT-PCR reads with MiXCR, giving one entry per CDR3 protein. The sample lists approximately 160,000 distinct CDR3 sequences; 24% were seen once. Sequenced material: blood, either unsorted or a sorted T cell fraction (not recorded which). Receptors were obtained from a human donor who was either an allogeneic HSCT recipient or a stem cell or donor lymphocyte infusion donor (not recorded which). It is not recorded whose cells these are; they may come from a transplant donor.

Comment on this clonotype: An end of the junction does not agree with germline; a read error may underlie this. The CDR3: CASSSTGLTDTQYF. CDR3 sequence (DNA): TGTGCTAGCAGCTCCACGGGACTCACAGATACGCAGTATTTT. The chain has TRBV7-7 and TRBJ2-3; possible D gene TRBD2, 6 bases. Per germline, CDR1 SSHAT and CDR2 FNYEAQ (reference sequence). The CDR3 consists of 14 residues.

At least ten counts were recorded for this clonotype. The CDR3 region is CASSYSRSSYNSPLHF. The CDR3 coding sequence is TGTGCCAGCAGTTACTCTCGGAGCTCCTATAATTCACCCCTCCACTTT. The J gene is TRBJ1-6, the V gene TRBV6-2 or TRBV6-3; no definite D call. V was shortened by 0 bases and J by 0 bases, with 6 bases between the two germline ends. This CDR3 region has 16 residues. CDR1 is MNHEY and CDR2 is SVGEGT in the germline V gene.

This clonotype was seen more than once but under ten times. The rearrangement uses TRBV6-2 or TRBV6-3 and TRBJ1-4, with unresolved D. CDR1 is MNHEY, CDR2 SVGEGT, per germline. The CDR3 contains 11 residues. Trimming left V 7 bases short and J 7 bases short, with 7 bases between. This chain's CDR3 is CASTTGEKLFF. CDR3 DNA sequence: TGTGCCAGCACCACGGGTGAAAAACTGTTTTTT.

This chain uses TRBV18 with TRBJ1-2; 9 bases are shared with TRBD1. The V gene's germline CDR1 is KGHSH and CDR2 LQKENI. This CDR3 is 14 amino acids long. After removal of 4 bases from V and 6 bases from J, the junction contained 6 bases not matched to a gene. Here the CDR3 DNA reads TGTGCCAGCTCACAAACAGGGGGCGTCGATGGCTACACCTTC. Translation: CASSQTGGVDGYTF.

The genes are TRBV2 and TRBJ2-4, with 7 bases identical to TRBD1. The length of the CDR3 is 15 residues. The germline V gene has CDR1 SNHLY and CDR2 FYNNEI. Trimming took 3 bases from V and 2 from J; bases not matched to a gene: 4. The CDR3 protein is CASSDSGQPKNIQYF. The CDR3 nucleotides are TGTGCCAGCAGTGATTCGGGACAGCCCAAAAACATTCAGTACTTC.

The CDR3 nucleotides are TGTGCCATCAGGAGGGGAAATTACGAGCAGTACTTC. Protein: CAIRRGNYEQYF. V usage is TRBV10-3 and J usage is TRBJ2-7; D assignment may be TRBD1 or TRBD2 (5 bases each). V was clipped by 6 bases and J by 4 bases, with 10 bases between them. Germline assignment: CDR1 ENHRY and CDR2 SYGVKD. The CDR3 spans 12 residues.

There are a few counts of this clonotype. The rearrangement joins TRBV12-3 or TRBV12-4 to TRBJ2-5; the match to TRBD2 covers 8 bases. V gave up 8 bases and J gave up 5 bases; unmatched junction bases: 10. This CDR3 contains 14 residues. This chain's CDR3 is CASRPGGSWETQYF. In DNA, the CDR3 is TGTGCCAGCCGACCGGGAGGGTCGTGGGAGACCCAGTACTTC.

The chain recombines TRBV10-3 with TRBJ1-1; 9 nucleotides line up with TRBD1. V shed 4 bases and J 0 bases; nucleotides not matched to a gene: 3. Germline CDR1 ENHRY, CDR2 SYGVKD. This CDR3 is 15 amino acids long. The CDR3 region is CAISVGTGLNTEAFF. The CDR3, as DNA: TGTGCCATCAGTGTAGGGACAGGGCTGAACACTGAAGCTTTCTTT.

The sample holds a few counts of this clonotype. DNA for the CDR3: TGTGCCAGCAGTTTGAGGGAACGCTATGGCTACACCTTC. Protein sequence: CASSLRERYGYTF. This rearrangement joins TRBV12-3 or TRBV12-4 to TRBJ1-2, with D unresolved. CDR3 length: 13 amino acids. Trimming took 3 bases from V and 4 from J, leaving 9 bases between them.

The genes are TRBV24-1 and TRBJ1-3; tentative D call: TRBD1 (5 bases). The CDR3 is 13 amino acids. The germline CDR1 and CDR2 sequences are KGHDR and SFDVKD. V was pared by 6 bases and J by 4 bases, with 9 bases between. CDR3 sequence reads: CATSPGPGNTIYF. The CDR3 region has the DNA TGTGCCACCAGTCCAGGGCCGGGAAACACCATATATTTT.

The V and J genes are TRBV4-1 and TRBJ2-3, with 10 bases matching TRBD2. Trimming removed 6 bases from V and 3 bases from J; junction bases left unmatched: 6. This CDR3 is built from 15 residues. CDR1 is MGHRA, CDR2 YSYEKL, per germline. DNA for the CDR3: TGCGCCAGCAGTATCAGCGGGGGGGCGACAGATACGCAGTATTTT. Translation gives CASSISGGATDTQYF.

This clonotype occurred many times. The rearrangement uses TRBV29-1 and TRBJ1-2; D uncertain. The V end lost 6 bases, the J end lost 7 bases, and 12 bases lay between the germline ends. This CDR3 comprises 11 residues. Germline CDR1 and CDR2: SQVTM and ANQGSEA. CDR3 bases: TGCAGCGTCGAACCCGGGGTTGGCTACACCTTC. Translating it yields CSVEPGVGYTF.

At least ten counts were recorded for this clonotype. V and J are TRBV29-1 and TRBJ2-4; D is undetermined. The CDR3 is 16 amino acids. The V end was cut by 1 base, the J end by 0 bases, with 13 bases between. Per germline, CDR1 SQVTM and CDR2 ANQGSEA. The CDR3 bases are TGCAGCGTTGAAGTGCGGCGGAATCTAGCCAAAAACATTCAGTACTTC. It specifies CSVEVRRNLAKNIQYF.

The table lists this clonotype with many counts. This sequence joins TRBV5-1 and TRBJ1-1; D not certain. Germline V gene lookup returns CDR1 SGHRS and CDR2 YFSETQ. Trimming left V 0 bases short and J 1 base short, with 7 bases between. This CDR3 contains 14 residues. The CDR3 region is CASSLASQNTEAFF. CDR3 DNA sequence: TGCGCCAGCAGCTTGGCGAGCCAGAACACTGAAGCTTTCTTT.

This chain uses TRBV2 with TRBJ2-7; TRBD2 might be the D (5 bases). The CDR3 has 12 amino acids. V was pared by 7 bases and J by 2 bases, with 9 bases between. CDR1 and CDR2 (germline): SNHLY, FYNNEI. The CDR3 nucleotides read TGTGCCAGCAAGCACGGGGCCTACGAGCAGTACTTC. Amino acids: CASKHGAYEQYF. The variable domain in full, with the rest retrieved from reference TRBV2 and TRBJ2-7, is EPEVTQTPSHQVTQMGQEVILRCVPISNHLYFYWYRQILGQKVEFLVSFYNNEISEKSEIFDDQFSVERPDGSNFTLKIRSTKLEDSAMYFCASKHGAYEQYFGPGTRLTVT.

The chain recombines TRBV12-3 or TRBV12-4 with TRBJ2-2; 9 nucleotides match TRBD1. With 5 bases clipped from V and 1 base from J, the junction kept 5 bases outside the gene matches. This CDR3 is 16 amino acids long. The CDR3 DNA is TGTGCCAGCAGTCCCAGGACAGGGGAGAACACCGGGGAGCTGTTTTTT. Amino acid sequence: CASSPRTGENTGELFF.

J is TRBJ2-2 and V is TRBV12-3 or TRBV12-4; D is perhaps TRBD1 (5 bases). CDR3 length: 15 residues. V lost 3 bases and J 1 base, leaving 9 bases between the germline ends. The CDR3 DNA reads as TGTGCCAGCAGTTTCGCCGGACAGAACACCGGGGAGCTGTTTTTT. This translates into CASSFAGQNTGELFF.

The chain uses TRBV20-1 and TRBJ2-5, with 8 bases lining up with TRBD1. The V and J ends lost 6 bases and 2 bases, in that order; junction bases with no gene match: 8. The germline V gene has CDR1 DFQATT and CDR2 SNEGSKA (reference sequence). This CDR3 is 14 amino acids long. The CDR3 DNA reads TGCAGTGCCACCACGGACAGGGAACAAGAGACCCAGTACTTC. It codes for CSATTDREQETQYF.

This clonotype was counted between two and nine times. The rearrangement links TRBV29-1 to TRBJ1-2, with D unclear. Germline values: CDR1 SQVTM, CDR2 ANQGSEA. Trimming left V 6 bases short and J 0 bases short, with 17 bases between. The CDR3 sequence is 15 residues long. The CDR3 protein is CSVPLGWTTNYGYTF. The CDR3 nucleotides read TGCAGCGTCCCATTGGGGTGGACCACTAACTATGGCTACACCTTC.

This clonotype was seen ten or more times. This sequence joins TRBV7-9 and TRBJ1-2; 7 positions agree with TRBD1. This CDR3 has 15 amino acids. The junction had 10 bases not matched to a gene; V was cut back by 7 bases and J by 2 bases. In germline, CDR1 is SEHNR, CDR2 FQNEAQ (reference sequence). The CDR3 here is CASTRPHRGNYGYTF. CDR3 DNA: TGTGCCAGCACCCGCCCGCACAGGGGAAACTATGGCTACACCTTC.

This chain uses TRBV20-1 with TRBJ2-7; D might be TRBD1 (6 bases). The germline V and J ends were trimmed by 0 bases and 1 base, with 10 bases remaining between them. This CDR3 has 14 residues. Germline assignment: CDR1 DFQATT and CDR2 SNEGSKA (reference sequence). CDR3 in amino acids: CSARDTTGSYEQYF. The CDR3 nucleotides are TGCAGTGCTAGAGATACGACAGGATCCTACGAGCAGTACTTC.

Only a few counts were recorded for this clonotype. The V call is TRBV27, the J call TRBJ1-5, with D possibly TRBD1 on 5 matching bases. CDR3 size: 16 residues. Germline CDR1 MNHEY, CDR2 SMNVEV (reference sequence). Trimming took off 10 bases at V and 3 bases at J, with 22 bases between the two ends. For the CDR3, the DNA is TGTGCCACCGGAACAACAGGTCCGCTAGACAATCAGCCCCAGCATTTT. Its protein product is CATGTTGPLDNQPQHF.

This clonotype was observed once. No conserved phenylalanine or tryptophan is present at the end of the CDR3, so a read error is the likely explanation. The V and J genes are TRBV20-1 and TRBJ1-5; 8 bases map to TRBD1. This CDR3 spans 13 amino acids. Trimming removed 4 bases from V and 4 bases from J; junction bases left unmatched: 3. The V gene's germline CDR1 is DFQATT and CDR2 SNEGSKA (reference sequence). The CDR3 region has the DNA TGCAGTGCTATACGGACAGGGAATCAGCCCCAGCATTTG. This encodes CSAIRTGNQPQHL.

A note on this clonotype: As the CDR3 is not closed by the conserved phenylalanine or tryptophan, this likely results from a read error. The chain has TRBV12-3 or TRBV12-4 and TRBJ1-1; 8 nucleotides line up with TRBD1. The CDR3 contains 13 residues. Losses at the gene ends were 6 bases for V and 4 bases for J; bases not matched to a gene: 4. This CDR3 reads CASSRTGRTEAFL. Here the CDR3 DNA reads TGTGCCAGCAGCAGGACAGGGCGCACTGAAGCTTTCTTG.

V is TRBV27 and J is TRBJ1-2; 11 nucleotides match TRBD1. The ends lost 4 bases at V and 4 bases at J; junction bases unmatched: 14. Germline CDR1 and CDR2: MNHEY and SMNVEV (reference sequence). This CDR3 is 18 amino acids long. CDR3 DNA sequence: TGTGCCAGCAGTTCCAGGACAGGGGGCGATTTTTTCAGCTATGGCTACACCTTC. Translated, it gives CASSSRTGGDFFSYGYTF.

The chain couples TRBV13 to TRBJ2-2; no firm D call. This CDR3 is 17 amino acids long. CDR1 is PRHDT and CDR2 is FYEKMQ in the germline V gene (reference sequence). Trimming pared 5 bases from V and 6 bases from J, leaving 22 bases between. The CDR3 DNA reads as TGTGCCAGCAGCAGACCTAATAGGGCTCTACTTGCCGGGGAGCTGTTTTTT. It encodes CASSRPNRALLAGELFF. Full variable domain (rest looked up from reference TRBV13 and TRBJ2-2): AAGVIQSPRHLIKEKRETATLKCYPIPRHDTVYWYQQGPGQDPQFLISFYEKMQSDKGSIPDRFSAQQFSDYHSELNMSSLELGDSALYFCASSRPNRALLAGELFFGEGSRLTVL.

J is TRBJ2-3 and V is TRBV5-1; TRBD2 agrees at 11 bases. Per the germline V gene, CDR1 is SGHRS and CDR2 is YFSETQ. V was clipped by 0 bases and J by 3 bases; unmatched bases: 6. The CDR3 covers 17 residues. The CDR3 loop reads CASSLDLAGGMTDTQYF. CDR3 coding DNA: TGCGCCAGCAGCTTGGACCTAGCGGGGGGAATGACAGATACGCAGTATTTT.